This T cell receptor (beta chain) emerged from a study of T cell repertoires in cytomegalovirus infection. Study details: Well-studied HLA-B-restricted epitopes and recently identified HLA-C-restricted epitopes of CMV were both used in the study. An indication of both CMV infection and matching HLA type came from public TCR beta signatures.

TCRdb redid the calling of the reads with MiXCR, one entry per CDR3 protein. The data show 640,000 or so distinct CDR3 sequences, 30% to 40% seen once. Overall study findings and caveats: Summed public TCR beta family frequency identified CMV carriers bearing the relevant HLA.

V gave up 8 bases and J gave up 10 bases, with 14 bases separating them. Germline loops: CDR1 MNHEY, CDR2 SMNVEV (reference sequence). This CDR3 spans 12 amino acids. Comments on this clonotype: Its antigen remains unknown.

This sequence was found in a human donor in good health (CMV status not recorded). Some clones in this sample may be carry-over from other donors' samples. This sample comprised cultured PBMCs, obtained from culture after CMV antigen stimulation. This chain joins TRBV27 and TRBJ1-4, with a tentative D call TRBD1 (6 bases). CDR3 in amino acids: CASVQGKGKLFF. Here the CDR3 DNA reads TGTGCCAGCGTACAGGGCAAGGGAAAACTGTTTTTT.